Described below is a single T cell receptor beta chain sequence and its context. This sample was taken from a study of shared clonotypes between healthy human individuals. The CDR3 length is 15 residues. Germline trimming cut 5 bases from V and 1 base from J; bases unmatched to any gene: 3. Germline V gene lookup returns CDR1 SEHNR and CDR2 FQNEAQ (reference sequence). Sequencing used immunoSEQ multiplex PCR; TCRdb keeps in-frame clones, though not all of them. The sample includes under 1,100,000 clones, approximately 80% seen only once; the top ten take roughly 0.57%. This TCR derives from a man younger than 35 in good health. Some clones in this sample may be carry-over from other donors' samples. The specimen sequenced was memory CD4+ T cells from PBMCs. Subset described: CD45RA-negative fraction. V gene TRBV7-9 combines with J gene TRBJ1-5, with 9 nucleotides matching TRBD1. CDR3 amino acids: CASSPGTGSNQPQHF. The CDR3 coding sequence is TGTGCCAGCAGCCCCGGGACAGGGAGCAATCAGCCCCAGCATTTT.